These 25 T cell receptor beta chains came from one sample sequenced in a study of human T cells and chemical hapten exposure. Whole blood, unfractionated, served as the material for total RNA extraction. TCRdb fed the 5' RACE reads into MiXCR, producing one record per CDR3 protein. The profile shows about 80,000 distinct CDR3 sequences, about 8.4% of them singletons. The receptors here all came from a male donor in good health.

This clonotype was observed many times. The chain joins TRBV5-6 to TRBJ1-5; D not certain. Between the trimmed V and J ends, which lost 1 base and 5 bases, there was a span of 4 bases. The CDR3 has 12 amino acids. Germline V lookup: CDR1 SGHDT, CDR2 YYEEEE. CDR3 in amino acids: CASSLTDQPQHF. As DNA, the CDR3 is TGTGCCAGCAGCTTGACAGATCAGCCCCAGCATTTT.

This clonotype came up many times. J is TRBJ2-7 and V is TRBV4-1, with D possibly matching TRBD2 (5 bases). The V gene's germline CDR1 is MGHRA and CDR2 YSYEKL. This CDR3 is built from 15 residues. V was pared by 2 bases and J by 3 bases, with 14 bases between. This chain's CDR3 is CASSQWVAGIYEQYF. In DNA form, the CDR3 reads TGCGCCAGCAGCCAATGGGTGGCGGGTATCTACGAGCAGTACTTC.

Ten or more counts support this clonotype. V is TRBV5-1 and J is TRBJ2-6, with 15 positions matching TRBD2. Germline CDR1 SGHRS, CDR2 YFSETQ. Unmatched junction bases numbered 4, after V lost 0 bases and J lost 3 bases. The CDR3 has 19 residues. The CDR3 coding sequence is TGCGCCAGCAGCTTGGCGGGACTAGCGGGAGGAGGTGGGGCCAACGTCCTGACTTTC. Protein sequence: CASSLAGLAGGGGANVLTF. Full variable domain (outside the CDR3, taken from reference TRBV5-1 and TRBJ2-6): KAGVTQTPRYLIKTRGQQVTLSCSPISGHRSVSWYQQTPGQGLQFLFEYFSETQRNKGNFPGRFSGRQFSNSRSEMNVSTLELGDSALYLCASSLAGLAGGGGANVLTFGAGSRLTVL.

Concerning this clonotype: This clone may be a read error of a much larger clone one base away. This chain joins TRBV15 and TRBJ1-3, with D maybe TRBD1 (5 bases). This CDR3 spans 15 amino acids. Trimming took off 1 base at V and 2 bases at J, with 9 bases between the two ends. The germline gives CDR1 LNHNV, CDR2 YYDKDF (reference sequence). CDR3: CATSRGRGAGNTIYF. CDR3 DNA sequence: TGTGCCACCAGCAGAGGTCGAGGGGCTGGAAACACCATATATTTT.

This clonotype was counted many times. The chain is built from TRBV6-5 and TRBJ2-2; unclear D gene. The ends were cut back, 9 bases at V and 0 bases at J, with 11 bases in the middle. Per germline, CDR1 MNHEY and CDR2 SVGAGI. The CDR3 sequence is 14 residues long. The CDR3 DNA reads TGTGCCAGTACTCCTAAAACGAACACCGGGGAGCTGTTTTTT. This gives the protein CASTPKTNTGELFF.

This clonotype appeared a few times. The V and J genes are TRBV11-2 and TRBJ1-1; no reliable D call. V gave up 3 bases and J gave up 7 bases, with 9 bases separating them. The length of the CDR3 is 12 residues. Germline V CDR1 and CDR2: SGHAT, FQNNGV. CDR3 coding DNA: TGTGCCAGCAGCTTTCTAGGCGGTGAAGCTTTCTTT. Residues: CASSFLGGEAFF.

This clonotype turned up a few times. This rearrangement joins TRBV10-1 to TRBJ2-6, with a tentative D call TRBD2 (5 bases). This CDR3 contains 15 residues. V dropped 0 bases and J dropped 2 bases, with 5 bases sitting between them. CDR1 is WNHNN and CDR2 is SYGVQD in the germline V gene (reference sequence). CDR3 sequence (DNA): TGCGCCAGCAGTGAGTCGAGGGCTGGGGCCAACGTCCTGACTTTC. Translated, it gives CASSESRAGANVLTF.

The CDR3 sequence is CASGRSSYNSPLHF. The CDR3 nucleotides read TGTGCCAGCGGCCGGAGCTCCTATAATTCACCCCTCCACTTT. The chain employs TRBV12-3 or TRBV12-4 and TRBJ1-6; D is undetermined. Trimming left V 8 bases short and J 0 bases short, with 8 bases between. This CDR3 contains 14 residues.

There are many counts of this clonotype. The chain links TRBV15 to TRBJ1-5, with D maybe TRBD1 (5 bases). The V end was cut by 0 bases, the J end by 4 bases, with 16 bases between. The CDR3 sequence is 17 residues long. Germline assignment: CDR1 LNHNV and CDR2 YYDKDF (reference sequence). CDR3 nucleotides: TGTGCCACCAGCAGAGATGGTGGGGCAGGGTTGAATCAGCCCCAGCATTTT. Protein product: CATSRDGGAGLNQPQHF.

This clonotype occurred many times. The chain combines TRBV27 with TRBJ2-7; 9 bases map to TRBD2. The CDR3 covers 14 residues. The germline V gene has CDR1 MNHEY and CDR2 SMNVEV (reference sequence). The V and J ends lost 5 bases and 7 bases, in that order; junction bases with no gene match: 9. DNA for the CDR3: TGTGCCAGCAGTATACCGGGACTAGCAGGAGAGCAGTACTTC. This sequence encodes CASSIPGLAGEQYF.

This clonotype has more than one count but fewer than ten. The chain uses TRBV12-3 or TRBV12-4 and TRBJ2-3; D is uncertain. V was cut by 5 bases and J by 0 bases, with 18 bases left in between. The CDR3 length is 17 residues. The DNA of the CDR3 is TGTGCCAGCAGTGCACTGTTTCTAGTGCTGAGCACAGATACGCAGTATTTT. It specifies CASSALFLVLSTDTQYF.

The chain combines TRBV6-5 with TRBJ1-1; D not certain. Germline CDR1 and CDR2: MNHEY and SVGAGI. CDR3 length: 14 amino acids. V was shortened by 2 bases and J by 1 base, with 8 bases between the two germline ends. The CDR3 coding sequence is TGTGCCAGCAGTTACGGCCACTCGAACACTGAAGCTTTCTTT. Translating gives CASSYGHSNTEAFF.

The rearrangement joins TRBV6-2 or TRBV6-3 to TRBJ1-5; TRBD1 is a possible D gene (5 bases). Trimming stripped 6 bases from V and 3 bases from J, with 21 bases between. The CDR3 contains 17 residues. Germline CDR1 and CDR2: MNHEY and SVGEGT. CDR3 nucleotides: TGTGCCAGCAGGCCGATGCCCGGGGGGACGGTCAATCAGCCCCAGCATTTT. Its protein product is CASRPMPGGTVNQPQHF.

The chain combines TRBV7-3 with TRBJ1-1; 9 positions match TRBD1. The germline CDR1 and CDR2 sequences are SGHTA and FQGTGA. The CDR3 sequence is 14 residues long. J gave up 5 bases and V 4 bases, and 5 bases lay outside the gene matches. For the CDR3, the DNA is TGTGCCAGCAGCTCAGGACAGGGGTGGACTGAAGCTTTCTTT. Amino acid sequence: CASSSGQGWTEAFF.

This clonotype has just a few counts. The J gene is TRBJ2-3, the V gene TRBV15, with TRBD2 matching over 14 bases. Germline-derived CDR1 and CDR2 are LNHNV and YYDKDF (reference sequence). The trim removed 1 base at V and 0 bases at J, leaving 9 bases unmatched. The CDR3 loop spans 20 amino acids. This CDR3 is CATSRARGTSGRGSTDTQYF. Written as DNA, the CDR3 is TGTGCCACCAGCAGAGCCCGCGGGACTAGCGGGAGAGGTAGCACAGATACGCAGTATTTT.

At least ten counts were recorded for this clonotype. The chain uses TRBV10-3 and TRBJ2-2; D is unresolved. Looked up from germline, CDR1 is ENHRY and CDR2 is SYGVKD. The CDR3 is 15 residues long. Deletions cut 0 bases from V and 4 bases from J, with 9 bases between. CDR3 loop: CAISESVTVTGELFF. DNA for the CDR3: TGTGCCATCAGTGAGTCGGTGACTGTCACCGGGGAGCTGTTTTTT.

This clonotype was observed a few times. The V and J genes are TRBV4-1 and TRBJ2-4; no reliable D call. V was pared by 2 bases and J by 0 bases, with 11 bases between. The CDR3 totals 16 residues. CDR1 and CDR2 from the germline V gene are MGHRA and YSYEKL. Here the CDR3 reads CASSQPSDSAKNIQYF. The CDR3, as DNA: TGCGCCAGCAGCCAACCTTCAGATTCAGCCAAAAACATTCAGTACTTC.

V gene TRBV12-3 or TRBV12-4 combines with J gene TRBJ2-1; D may be TRBD1 (5 bases). CDR3 size: 17 residues. The germline V and J ends were trimmed by 1 base and 4 bases, with 17 bases remaining between them. In nucleotides, the CDR3 is TGTGCCAGCAGTTTAGGGCAGGGCCTCAAGATTTACAATGAGCAGTTCTTC. It yields the protein CASSLGQGLKIYNEQFF.

At least ten counts were recorded for this clonotype. The CDR3 bases are TGTGCCAGCAGTTACTCGACCCACCTAGATACGCAGTATTTT. It encodes CASSYSTHLDTQYF. This chain uses TRBV6-2 or TRBV6-3 with TRBJ2-3; no definite D call. The length of the CDR3 is 14 residues. Germline CDR1 reads MNHEY; CDR2 reads SVGEGT. V was shortened by 0 bases and J by 5 bases, with 9 bases between the two germline ends.

This clonotype turned up a few times. This chain connects TRBV3-1 to TRBJ1-6; D gene unclear. In germline, CDR1 is LGHDT, CDR2 YNNKEL (reference sequence). Trimming pared 2 bases from V and 4 bases from J, leaving 9 bases between. The CDR3 length is 15 residues. CDR3 loop: CASSQREEYNSPLHF. DNA of the CDR3: TGTGCCAGCAGCCAACGAGAGGAATATAATTCACCCCTCCACTTT.

A few counts support this clonotype. The chain links TRBV18 to TRBJ1-1; weak D call: TRBD1 (5 bases). CDR1 KGHSH and CDR2 LQKENI come from the germline V gene. This CDR3 region has 15 residues. Between the trimmed V and J ends, which lost 0 bases and 4 bases, there was a span of 12 bases. CDR3 sequence reads: CASSPPSGVGTEAFF. DNA for the CDR3: TGTGCCAGCTCACCACCGTCGGGGGTTGGCACTGAAGCTTTCTTT.

Ten or more counts support this clonotype. The V gene is TRBV29-1, the J gene TRBJ2-2, with D tentatively TRBD1 or TRBD2 (5 bases each). The CDR3 loop spans 14 amino acids. Trimming cost V 4 bases and J 2 bases, with 11 bases left between them. The germline V gene encodes CDR1 SQVTM and CDR2 ANQGSEA. Written as DNA, the CDR3 is TGCAGCGTTGGTCGGGGCGAAAACACCGGGGAGCTGTTTTTT. Translation gives CSVGRGENTGELFF.

This rearrangement joins TRBV27 to TRBJ1-4, with D possibly matching TRBD1 (5 bases). The CDR3 totals 15 residues. Germline CDR1 MNHEY, CDR2 SMNVEV (reference sequence). Trimming shortened V by 5 bases and J by 6 bases, and 16 bases separated the two germline ends. DNA for the CDR3: TGTGCCAGCAGTCCCGGGACGAAATTAGATGAAAAACTGTTTTTT. Translation gives CASSPGTKLDEKLFF. The variable domain in full, with the rest retrieved from reference TRBV27 and TRBJ1-4, is EAQVTQNPRYLITVTGKKLTVTCSQNMNHEYMSWYRQDPGLGLRQIYYSMNVEVTDKGDVPEGYKVSRKEKRNFPLILESPSPNQTSLYFCASSPGTKLDEKLFFGSGTQLSVL.

This clonotype was seen more than once but under ten times. This chain connects TRBV29-1 to TRBJ1-3; D is uncertain. Germline CDR1 is SQVTM and CDR2 is ANQGSEA. The ends were cut back, 4 bases at V and 0 bases at J, with 10 bases in the middle. There are 14 residues in the CDR3. The CDR3 reads CSVGTPSSGNTIYF. In DNA form, the CDR3 reads TGCAGCGTTGGGACTCCTAGCTCTGGAAACACCATATATTTT.

This clonotype was counted a few times. The V and J genes are TRBV28 and TRBJ2-1; TRBD1 matches 8 bases. The ends lost 3 bases at V and 5 bases at J; junction bases unmatched: 3. Germline-derived CDR1 and CDR2 are MDHEN and SYDVKM. This CDR3 has 14 amino acids. The CDR3: CASSFPDRDNEQFF. In DNA, the CDR3 is TGTGCCAGCAGTTTTCCGGACAGGGACAATGAGCAGTTCTTC.